This T cell receptor beta chain emerged from a study of cytomegalovirus exposure and HLA in healthy donors. Whole-study results and caveats: In an earlier analysis, about 87% or about 30%: the productive usage of most TCR beta V segments.

A note on this clone: Its target is unknown.

V was trimmed by 5 bases and J by 4 bases, leaving 11 bases between them. CDR3 size: 13 residues. From germline, CDR1 is WSHSY and CDR2 SAAADI. PCR employed 60 Vbeta and 13 Jbeta primers. Some clones are missing from TCRdb's copy, which holds only in-frame ones; the method was immunoSEQ multiplex PCR. The sample holds about 140,000 clones, roughly 76% seen once. This clonotype was obtained from a female donor in good health and CMV-seronegative. The sequenced sample was PBMCs. The V gene is TRBV10-2, the J gene TRBJ2-5, with D possibly TRBD1 on 7 matching bases. CDR3 DNA: TGCGCCAGCAGTTCCCAGGGGGGAGAGACCCAGTACTTC. Translated: CASSSQGGETQYF.